Listed here are 29 T cell receptor beta chains from one sample, sequenced in a study of blood T cell repertoires in COVID-19. Assay: immunoSEQ multiplex PCR; the TCRdb copy retains only in-frame clones and omits some. The profile shows 250,000 to 300,000 clones, 65% to 90% of them singletons. Sequenced input: peripheral blood. The receptors stem from a middle-aged man with active or convalescent COVID-19.

About this clone: Different DNA sequences within this sample yield the same CDR3. The chain joins TRBV29-1 to TRBJ1-1, with 10 bases matching TRBD1. The CDR3 loop spans 12 amino acids. The ends lost 6 bases at V and 7 bases at J; junction bases unmatched: 5. Germline lookup yields CDR1 SQVTM and CDR2 ANQGSEA. The CDR3 DNA reads as TGCAGCGTCGTGGGACAGGGGTATGAAGCTTTCTTT. This encodes CSVVGQGYEAFF.

This rearrangement joins TRBV27 to TRBJ2-2; a weak D match, TRBD1 (5 bases). V was cut by 5 bases and J by 5 bases, with 12 bases left in between. CDR1 MNHEY and CDR2 SMNVEV come from the germline V gene (reference sequence). This CDR3 has 14 residues. The CDR3 bases are TGTGCCAGCAGTCCTTCCTCAGGGACCGGGGAGCTGTTTTTT. Translating gives CASSPSSGTGELFF.

The chain couples TRBV7-9 to TRBJ1-1; D might be TRBD1 (5 bases). This CDR3 comprises 15 residues. Per germline, CDR1 SEHNR and CDR2 FQNEAQ (reference sequence). The germline V and J ends were trimmed by 4 bases and 1 base, with 13 bases remaining between them. The CDR3 region has the DNA TGTGCCAGCAGCTGGGCGGCCGGGGGGAACACTGAAGCTTTCTTT. The encoded protein is CASSWAAGGNTEAFF.

This clone appeared a few times. The chain carries TRBV7-5 and TRBJ1-2; the DNA was not compared with TRBD1, the D call given in the table. TRBV7-5 is assigned pseudogene status. The length of the CDR3 is 13 residues. The CDR3 DNA reads as TGTGTCAGAAGTACCGGGACAGGGCATGGCTACACCTTC. It encodes CVRSTGTGHGYTF.

The rearrangement uses TRBV7-9 and TRBJ2-6, with D maybe TRBD1 (5 bases). The V end lost 3 bases, the J end lost 2 bases, and 8 bases lay between the germline ends. This CDR3 has 15 residues. Germline CDR1 reads SEHNR; CDR2 reads FQNEAQ (reference sequence). CDR3 in amino acids: CASSFQGPGANVLTF. CDR3 DNA sequence: TGTGCCAGCAGCTTTCAGGGCCCTGGGGCCAACGTCCTGACTTTC.

The gene calls are TRBV7-3 and TRBJ1-1; D unresolved. CDR3 size: 13 residues. The V end was cut by 5 bases, the J end by 10 bases, with 17 bases between. CDR1 and CDR2 from the germline V gene are SGHTA and FQGTGA. The CDR3 spells CASSLSTAERAFF. CDR3 coding DNA: TGTGCCAGCAGCCTAAGTACGGCAGAGCGAGCTTTCTTT.

This clone was seen only a few times. The chain combines TRBV10-2 with TRBJ1-3; maybe TRBD1 (5 bases). Between the trimmed V and J ends, which lost 11 bases and 0 bases, there was a span of 14 bases. Germline CDR1 and CDR2: WSHSY and SAAADI. This CDR3 spans 14 amino acids. CDR3: CASSGFGSGNTIYF. CDR3 nucleotide sequence: TGCGCCTCCTCAGGGTTCGGCTCTGGAAACACCATATATTTT.

This clone was counted a few times. The V and J genes are TRBV6-5 and TRBJ1-2, with D possibly matching TRBD1 (5 bases). The ends were cut back, 6 bases at V and 6 bases at J, with 20 bases in the middle. Looked up from germline, CDR1 is MNHEY and CDR2 is SVGAGI. This CDR3 region has 15 residues. CDR3 in DNA: TGTGCCAGCAGAGGTGGGCCACAGGCACGTCATGGCTACACCTTC. As protein: CASRGGPQARHGYTF.

This chain links TRBV5-8 with TRBJ2-5; TRBD1 aligns across 7 bases. V lost 5 bases, J lost 3 bases, and 10 bases stayed unmatched. Germline V gives CDR1 SGHTS, CDR2 YDEGEE. The CDR3 sequence is 15 residues long. CDR3 DNA sequence: TGTGCCAGCAGTTGGATTGGACAGGTTGAAGAGACCCAGTACTTC. This translates into CASSWIGQVEETQYF.

CDR3 protein: CAWSRELAKNIQYF. In DNA, the CDR3 is TGTGCCTGGAGTAGAGAACTAGCCAAAAACATTCAGTACTTC. V gene TRBV30 combines with J gene TRBJ2-4; D not certain. The CDR3 totals 14 residues. Germline loops: CDR1 GTSNPN, CDR2 SVGIG (reference sequence). Trimming shortened V by 2 bases and J by 0 bases, and 8 bases separated the two germline ends. Together with reference TRBV30 and TRBJ2-4, the CDR3 gives the full variable domain: SQTIHQWPATLVQPVGSPLSLECTVEGTSNPNLYWYRQAAGRGLQLLFYSVGIGQISSEVPQNLSASRPQDRQFILSSKKLLLSDSGFYLCAWSRELAKNIQYFGAGTRLSVL.

This rearrangement joins TRBV11-3 to TRBJ2-1; D ambiguous. Germline CDR1 SGHNT, CDR2 YENEEA. The CDR3 runs 16 residues. The germline V and J ends were trimmed by 5 bases and 0 bases, with 14 bases remaining between them. CDR3 loop: CASSQRRSGSYNEQFF. In nucleotides, the CDR3 is TGTGCCAGCAGCCAGCGAAGGTCGGGCTCCTACAATGAGCAGTTCTTC.

CDR3 nucleotide sequence: TGTGCCAGCAGTGAACGAGTAGCGGGAGGGCCCGACTACGAGCAGTACTTC. Encoded protein: CASSERVAGGPDYEQYF. This chain links TRBV2 with TRBJ2-7, with TRBD2 matching over 11 bases. V shed 2 bases and J 3 bases; nucleotides not matched to a gene: 9. Germline V gene data show CDR1 as SNHLY and CDR2 as FYNNEI. The CDR3 is 17 residues long.

The V call is TRBV5-4, the J call TRBJ1-1; the D gene is possibly TRBD1 (5 bases). Germline V CDR1 and CDR2: SGHNT, YYREEE (reference sequence). Between the trimmed V and J ends, which lost 4 bases and 1 base, there was a span of 11 bases. This CDR3 comprises 14 residues. This CDR3 reads CASSPDTKNTEAFF. The CDR3 coding sequence is TGTGCCAGCAGCCCGGACACAAAGAACACTGAAGCTTTCTTT. Variable domain in full (rest from reference TRBV5-4 and TRBJ1-1): ETGVTQSPTHLIKTRGQQVTLRCSSQSGHNTVSWYQQALGQGPQFIFQYYREEENGRGNFPPRFSGLQFPNYSSELNVNALELDDSALYLCASSPDTKNTEAFFGQGTRLTVV.

The chain links TRBV11-2 to TRBJ2-3; 9 bases align to TRBD2. The V gene's germline CDR1 is SGHAT and CDR2 FQNNGV. The junction had 8 bases not matched to a gene; V was cut back by 8 bases and J by 2 bases. The length of the CDR3 is 15 residues. The CDR3 DNA follows: TGTGCCAGCGGCGGGCTAGCGGGAACCACAGATACGCAGTATTTT. Amino acids: CASGGLAGTTDTQYF.

This chain links TRBV18 with TRBJ1-2; 7 bases map to TRBD1. Trimming at V came to 3 bases and at J to 5 bases, leaving 6 bases not matched to a gene. Germline V gene lookup returns CDR1 KGHSH and CDR2 LQKENI. The CDR3 is 14 amino acids. DNA of the CDR3: TGTGCCAGCTCACCGGAAAGGGGGCCGTATGGCTACACCTTC. Translated: CASSPERGPYGYTF.

CDR3 sequence reads: CASSQGKTGGYGYTF. The CDR3 nucleotides read TGTGCCAGCAGCCAAGGCAAGACAGGGGGTTATGGCTACACCTTC. The V and J genes are TRBV3-1 (or the pseudogene TRBV3-2) and TRBJ1-2, with 9 bases that match TRBD1. The junction had 5 bases not matched to a gene; V was cut back by 1 base and J by 5 bases. The CDR3 spans 15 residues. Germline lookup yields CDR1 LGHDT and CDR2 YNNKEL (reference sequence).

The chain links TRBV9 to TRBJ2-2; 7 positions match TRBD2. Trimming at V came to 0 bases and at J to 6 bases, leaving 11 bases not matched to a gene. CDR3 length equals 17 residues. Germline CDR1 reads SGDLS; CDR2 reads YYNGEE. CDR3 DNA sequence: TGTGCCAGCAGCGTAGTAGGGAGGGCAGGCGGCCCCGGGGAGCTGTTTTTT. Its protein is CASSVVGRAGGPGELFF.

The chain recombines TRBV6-4 with TRBJ2-1, with 7 nucleotides matching TRBD2. The V gene end was trimmed by 4 bases and the J gene end by 5 bases; junction bases not matched to a gene: 8. Germline V gene sequence: CDR1 MRHNA, CDR2 SNTAGT. CDR3 length equals 15 residues. The CDR3 DNA is TGTGCCAGCAGTGGGGGCGGGAGAAGGGACAATGAGCAGTTCTTC. Protein product: CASSGGGRRDNEQFF.

The chain uses TRBV3-1 (or the pseudogene TRBV3-2) and TRBJ1-2; no firm D call. Germline V gives CDR1 LGHDT, CDR2 YNNKEL (reference sequence). This CDR3 contains 14 residues. V gave up 4 bases and J gave up 4 bases, with 13 bases separating them. CDR3 sequence: CASSLRGVSYGYTF. The CDR3 region has the DNA TGTGCCAGCAGCCTCCGCGGCGTCTCCTATGGCTACACCTTC.

The gene calls are TRBV6-5 and TRBJ2-3; the match to TRBD1 covers 9 bases. V shed 6 bases and J 7 bases; nucleotides not matched to a gene: 8. CDR3 length: 14 amino acids. Germline V gene sequence: CDR1 MNHEY, CDR2 SVGAGI. The CDR3 reads CASRTQGAQYTQYF. CDR3 nucleotides: TGTGCCAGCAGGACACAGGGGGCTCAATATACGCAGTATTTT.

The chain couples TRBV11-2 to TRBJ2-2; TRBD2 aligns across 8 bases. CDR1 and CDR2 from the germline V gene are SGHAT and FQNNGV. This CDR3 is 15 amino acids long. Trimming removed 4 bases from V and 0 bases from J; junction bases left unmatched: 1. The chain's CDR3 is CASSSREANTGELFF. The CDR3 nucleotides are TGTGCCAGCAGCTCGCGGGAGGCGAACACCGGGGAGCTGTTTTTT. The full variable domain, with the rest looked up from reference TRBV11-2 and TRBJ2-2, is EAGVAQSPRYKIIEKRQSVAFWCNPISGHATLYWYQQILGQGPKLLIQFQNNGVVDDSQLPKDRFSAERLKGVDSTLKIQPAKLEDSAVYLCASSSREANTGELFFGEGSRLTVL.

The chain joins TRBV25-1 to TRBJ2-3, with 10 bases that match TRBD2. CDR1 is MGHDK and CDR2 is SYGVNS in the germline V gene. Trimming cost V 5 bases and J 2 bases; bases outside gene matches: 7. This CDR3 is 16 amino acids long. The DNA of the CDR3 is TGTGCCAGCAGTCGTGCCGGGACTAGCGTCACAGATACGCAGTATTTT. Its translation is CASSRAGTSVTDTQYF.

The J gene is TRBJ1-1, the V gene TRBV27, with a possible D match to TRBD1 (6 bases). V lost 5 bases and J lost 5, with 15 bases in between. CDR3 length: 14 residues. CDR1 is MNHEY and CDR2 is SMNVEV in the germline V gene (reference sequence). CDR3 sequence: CASSLQGFGTEAFF. DNA of the CDR3: TGTGCCAGCAGTCTCCAGGGGTTTGGGACTGAAGCTTTCTTT.

The chain has TRBV27 and TRBJ2-6, with a possible D match to TRBD2 (6 bases). The germline gives CDR1 MNHEY, CDR2 SMNVEV (reference sequence). The V end lost 2 bases, the J end lost 2 bases, and 10 bases lay between the germline ends. CDR3 length: 16 amino acids. CDR3 DNA sequence: TGTGCCAGCAGTTTAAGCCCGGGAGCTGGGGCCAACGTCCTGACTTTC. It is translated as CASSLSPGAGANVLTF.

The V and J genes are TRBV5-5 and TRBJ1-5; D call uncertain. With 3 bases removed from V and 1 base from J, the gap between germline ends came to 11 bases. The CDR3 consists of 15 residues. Germline V CDR1 and CDR2: SGHKS, YYEKEE (reference sequence). The CDR3 spells CASSSTPSSNQPQHF. For the CDR3, the DNA is TGTGCCAGCAGCTCGACACCTTCCAGCAATCAGCCCCAGCATTTT.

This chain links TRBV5-1 with TRBJ2-1, with 9 bases that match TRBD2. The CDR3 loop spans 13 amino acids. The germline gives CDR1 SGHRS, CDR2 YFSETQ. The V gene end was trimmed by 4 bases and the J gene end by 10 bases; junction bases not matched to a gene: 6. The CDR3 coding sequence is TGCGCCAGCAGCCCTCGGACTAGCGCGGAGCAGTTCTTC. Protein: CASSPRTSAEQFF.

This clone was counted a single time. This sequence joins TRBV7-2 and TRBJ2-2; a weak D match, TRBD2 (5 bases). Germline CDR1 is SGHTA and CDR2 is FQGNSA. This CDR3 is 14 amino acids long. V lost 2 bases and J lost 6, with 10 bases in between. The DNA of the CDR3 is TGTGCCAGCAGCTTAACGGGGTCTTCCGGGGAGCTGTTTTTT. Its protein is CASSLTGSSGELFF. The full variable domain, completed using reference TRBV7-2 and TRBJ2-2, is GAGVSQSPSNKVTEKGKDVELRCDPISGHTALYWYRQSLGQGLEFLIYFQGNSAPDKSGLPSDRFSAERTGGSVSTLTIQRTQQEDSAVYLCASSLTGSSGELFFGEGSRLTVL.

This clone showed up just once. The rearrangement links TRBV2 to TRBJ2-5; 12 bases fit TRBD2. Germline CDR1 is SNHLY and CDR2 is FYNNEI. This CDR3 spans 15 amino acids. J lost 2 bases, V lost 3 bases, and 1 base had no gene match. The CDR3 DNA follows: TGTGCCAGCAGTGACGGACTAGCGGGGCAAGAGACCCAGTACTTC. As protein: CASSDGLAGQETQYF.

V and J are TRBV7-2 and TRBJ2-1; a possible D gene is TRBD2 (6 bases). Germline V gene lookup returns CDR1 SGHTA and CDR2 FQGNSA. The CDR3 totals 15 residues. V lost 4 bases, J lost 7 bases, and 17 bases lay in between. For the CDR3, the DNA is TGTGCCAGCAGCTCAGAAGTAACTAGCCGAAATGAGCAGTTCTTC. Protein: CASSSEVTSRNEQFF.